The entry below gives a single T cell receptor (beta chain) sequence along with its context. This entry comes from a study of T cell clonotyping in hematopoietic cell transplantation. The repertoire was sequenced with immunoSEQ multiplex PCR; TCRdb's copy has only in-frame clones and lacks some. The data hold nearly 9,000 clones, with about 82% observed a single time. Trimming cost V 3 bases and J 2 bases, with 7 bases left between them. The CDR3 covers 13 residues. The germline gives CDR1 SNHLY, CDR2 FYNNEI. Sequenced here: PBMCs, sampled 180 days after allogeneic stem cell transplant. The V gene is TRBV2, the J gene TRBJ1-2, with D possibly being TRBD1 (5 bases). This sequence originates from a female patient between 30 and 45 years old who had an allogeneic stem cell transplant, so the T cells may come from the graft donor. Some clones in this sample may be carry-over from other donors' samples. Here the CDR3 DNA reads TGTGCCAGCAGTGACGAGGGGAACTATGGCTACACCTTC. It encodes CASSDEGNYGYTF. Drawing the rest from reference TRBV2 and TRBJ1-2, the complete variable domain is EPEVTQTPSHQVTQMGQEVILRCVPISNHLYFYWYRQILGQKVEFLVSFYNNEISEKSEIFDDQFSVERPDGSNFTLKIRSTKLEDSAMYFCASSDEGNYGYTFGSGTRLTVV.